This TCR beta chain was sequenced during a study of vaccination and CD4 T cells after COVID-19. About the study: Post-vaccine sampling followed dose two by a median roughly 65 days (range 14 to 241). Study-wide results and caveats: SARS-CoV-2-reactive clonotypes showed a nonsignificant median rise from about 20 to 38. Within the convalescent patients, a median about 86% of the SARS-CoV-2-reactive clones were ones that appeared only post-vaccination.

Sequenced with the Oncomine TCR Beta short-read assay was DNA taken from cultured CD4+ T cells. A single record per CDR3 protein comes from TCRdb applying MiXCR to the PCR reads. The sample yields fewer than 8,500 distinct CDR3 sequences, approximately 40% seen once. As for treatment: roughly 10-day PBMC culture with coronavirus spike peptide pools or control peptides (ViraFEST assay). The collection of CD4+ T cells from the unexposed donor took place before the COVID-19 pandemic (2011-2018). In the ViraFEST assay, peptide-pool expansion preceded TCR sequencing of expanded clonotypes. Remarks on this clonotype: The antigen is not known.

This CDR3 is built from 16 residues. Germline-derived CDR1 and CDR2 are DFQATT and SNEGSKA (reference sequence). V dropped 6 bases and J dropped 2; count of bases not matched to a gene: 13. Sequences were obtained from CD4+ T cells from blood, cultured in vitro. V is TRBV20-1 and J is TRBJ1-5, with 7 bases matching TRBD1. The clonotype was recovered from a human donor in good health. CDR3 sequence reads: CSARIPRGMRNQPQHF. The CDR3 nucleotides are TGCAGTGCGCGAATCCCCAGGGGGATGCGCAATCAGCCCCAGCATTTT.